These 28 T cell receptor beta chains were all obtained from the same sample, sequenced in a study of PD-1 blockade in classical Hodgkin lymphoma. Some clones are missing from TCRdb's copy, which holds only in-frame ones; the method was immunoSEQ multiplex PCR. Altogether nearly 60,000 clones are present, under 95% being singletons, with the ten largest covering about 9.4%. All patients experienced relapse after autologous stem cell transplantation, and brentuximab vedotin exposure was variable. The material was peripheral blood mononuclear cells (PBMCs), obtained before the second cycle of nivolumab. The receptors stem from a human donor with classical Hodgkin lymphoma.

The chain has TRBV28 and TRBJ1-2; D gene ambiguous. The CDR3 totals 12 residues. With 2 bases removed from V and 4 bases from J, the gap between germline ends came to 5 bases. CDR1 is MDHEN and CDR2 is SYDVKM in the germline V gene. The CDR3 loop reads CASSLDIYGYTF. Written as DNA, the CDR3 is TGTGCCAGCAGTTTAGACATCTATGGCTACACCTTC.

The chain has TRBV30 and TRBJ1-2; D remains unclear. V was pared by 1 base and J by 3 bases, with 6 bases between. The germline V gene encodes CDR1 GTSNPN and CDR2 SVGIG (reference sequence). CDR3 length: 12 amino acids. CDR3 sequence reads: CAWSETDYGYTF. In nucleotides, the CDR3 is TGTGCCTGGAGTGAGACGGACTATGGCTACACCTTC.

V usage is TRBV27 and J usage is TRBJ2-1; a weak D match, TRBD1 (5 bases). Germline CDR1 MNHEY, CDR2 SMNVEV (reference sequence). CDR3 length equals 13 residues. V was pared by 6 bases and J by 5 bases, with 11 bases between. As DNA, the CDR3 is TGTGCCAGCAGAATTATAGGGGACAATGAGCAGTTCTTC. It encodes CASRIIGDNEQFF.

The chain recombines TRBV30 with TRBJ2-1; no clear D. The CDR3 consists of 12 residues. The germline CDR1 and CDR2 sequences are GTSNPN and SVGIG (reference sequence). V was trimmed by 2 bases and J by 7 bases, leaving 9 bases between them. The CDR3 spells CAWSSGSNEQFF. The CDR3, as DNA: TGTGCCTGGAGTTCAGGTTCTAATGAGCAGTTCTTC.

This clone has only one observation. The CDR3, as DNA: TGTGCCAGCAACATAGACGTTCATCAGAACACTGAAGCTTTCTTT. Residues: CASNIDVHQNTEAFF. The genes are TRBV27 and TRBJ1-1; D gene ambiguous. Looked up from germline, CDR1 is MNHEY and CDR2 is SMNVEV (reference sequence). The CDR3 runs to 15 residues. V shed 7 bases and J shed 1 base, with 16 bases lying between them.

The J gene is TRBJ2-5, the V gene TRBV6-6, with D maybe TRBD1 (6 bases). The CDR3 runs to 13 residues. V lost 6 bases and J lost 4, with 12 bases in between. From germline, CDR1 is MNHNY and CDR2 SVGAGI (reference sequence). As DNA, the CDR3 is TGTGCCAGCAGCCCCAGGACAGCAGAGACCCAGTACTTC. Protein product: CASSPRTAETQYF.

The chain is built from TRBV13 and TRBJ2-5, with D possibly TRBD2 on 6 matching bases. Germline V gene lookup returns CDR1 PRHDT and CDR2 FYEKMQ (reference sequence). This CDR3 is 14 amino acids long. V was pared by 5 bases and J by 5 bases, with 15 bases between. This CDR3 reads CASSMGPAGETQYF. Here the CDR3 DNA reads TGTGCCAGCAGCATGGGCCCGGCGGGGGAGACCCAGTACTTC.

The chain carries TRBV10-3 and TRBJ1-2; D may be TRBD1 (5 bases). The V and J ends lost 8 bases and 6 bases respectively, with 13 bases between them. The CDR3 is 12 amino acids. The V gene's germline CDR1 is ENHRY and CDR2 SYGVKD. The CDR3 sequence is CAIGTLRHGYTF. In DNA form, the CDR3 reads TGTGCCATCGGGACCCTAAGGCATGGCTACACCTTC.

This chain joins TRBV30 and TRBJ1-5; D is unresolved. Germline CDR1 and CDR2: GTSNPN and SVGIG (reference sequence). V was pared by 2 bases and J by 2 bases, with 10 bases between. This CDR3 has 14 residues. The DNA of the CDR3 is TGTGCCTGGAGTCTGCTAGCCGGCAATCAGCCCCAGCATTTT. Residues: CAWSLLAGNQPQHF.

The chain links TRBV5-4 to TRBJ1-2; D is perhaps TRBD1 (6 bases). The germline V gene encodes CDR1 SGHNT and CDR2 YYREEE (reference sequence). This CDR3 has 16 residues. Trimming left V 4 bases short and J 3 bases short, with 19 bases between. The CDR3 nucleotides are TGTGCCAGCAGCCCAAAGGGGGGGCGTGTGGACTATGGCTACACCTTC. It specifies CASSPKGGRVDYGYTF.

This chain links TRBV5-4 with TRBJ1-2; 7 positions match TRBD1. CDR3 size: 14 residues. Germline assignment: CDR1 SGHNT and CDR2 YYREEE (reference sequence). V lost 1 base to trimming and J lost 4 bases; unmatched junction nucleotides: 4. The CDR3 protein is CASSLQGGGYGYTF. The CDR3 DNA sequence: TGTGCCAGCAGCTTGCAAGGGGGCGGCTATGGCTACACCTTC.

V is TRBV15 and J is TRBJ1-3; TRBD1 might be the D (6 bases). V was cut by 4 bases and J by 1 base, with 11 bases left in between. The CDR3 sequence is 15 residues long. Germline CDR1 LNHNV, CDR2 YYDKDF (reference sequence). The CDR3 region has the DNA TGTGCCACCAGCACCGACAGGAGATCTGGAAACACCATATATTTT. Translation gives CATSTDRRSGNTIYF.

The V call is TRBV5-1, the J call TRBJ2-1; no definite D call. Germline assignment: CDR1 SGHRS and CDR2 YFSETQ. The CDR3 is 12 amino acids. Trimming took off 2 bases at V and 9 bases at J, with 9 bases between the two ends. CDR3 residues: CASSFHNGEQFF. DNA for the CDR3: TGCGCCAGCAGCTTTCATAATGGTGAGCAGTTCTTC.

The J gene is TRBJ1-6, the V gene TRBV27; possible D gene TRBD1, 5 bases. Germline V gene lookup returns CDR1 MNHEY and CDR2 SMNVEV (reference sequence). Trimming stripped 8 bases from V and 2 bases from J, with 13 bases between. The CDR3 runs to 15 residues. The CDR3, as DNA: TGTGCCAGCGCCTCGCCAGGGCCCTATAATTCACCCCTCCACTTT. Its translation is CASASPGPYNSPLHF.

This rearrangement joins TRBV7-6 to TRBJ2-1; D is undetermined. Germline CDR1 SGHVS, CDR2 FNYEAQ. Trimming removed 5 bases at V and 10 bases at J, with 12 bases between. CDR3 length equals 12 residues. The CDR3 DNA sequence: TGTGCCAGCAGCCTCGTCCACCAGGAGCAGTTCTTC. Protein sequence: CASSLVHQEQFF.

This rearrangement joins TRBV29-1 to TRBJ2-3; possibly TRBD2 for D (7 bases). Deletions cut 7 bases from V and 4 bases from J, with 18 bases between. The CDR3 spans 14 residues. From germline, CDR1 is SQVTM and CDR2 ANQGSEA. The CDR3 DNA reads TGCAGCGCCCGAGGGGGGGGCTTGGCAGATACGCAGTATTTT. As protein: CSARGGGLADTQYF.

The V and J genes are TRBV9 and TRBJ2-7; 12 bases agree with TRBD2. The V gene end was trimmed by 2 bases and the J gene end by 0 bases; junction bases not matched to a gene: 3. The CDR3 runs to 16 residues. Germline CDR1 and CDR2: SGDLS and YYNGEE. Here the CDR3 DNA reads TGTGCCAGCAGCGTGGGGGGACTAGCGGGCTCCTACGAGCAGTACTTC. It codes for CASSVGGLAGSYEQYF. Based on the CDR3 plus reference TRBV9 and TRBJ2-7, the full variable domain is DSGVTQTPKHLITATGQRVTLRCSPRSGDLSVYWYQQSLDQGLQFLIQYYNGEERAKGNILERFSAQQFPDLHSELNLSSLELGDSALYFCASSVGGLAGSYEQYFGPGTRLTVT.

The CDR3 sequence: CASSTITGTGSTDTQYF. CDR3 bases: TGTGCCAGTAGTACGATAACCGGGACAGGGAGCACAGATACGCAGTATTTT. The chain recombines TRBV19 with TRBJ2-3; 9 nucleotides agree with TRBD1. Germline lookup yields CDR1 LNHDA and CDR2 SQIVND (reference sequence). CDR3 length equals 17 residues. V was clipped by 4 bases and J by 0 bases; unmatched bases: 8.

The J gene is TRBJ2-1, the V gene TRBV20-1; D is unclear. This CDR3 contains 11 residues. V was trimmed by 1 base and J by 5 bases, leaving 3 bases between them. CDR1 is DFQATT and CDR2 is SNEGSKA in the germline V gene (reference sequence). This CDR3 is CSARVHNEQFF. The CDR3 region has the DNA TGCAGTGCTAGAGTCCACAATGAGCAGTTCTTC.

The chain couples TRBV4-2 to TRBJ1-2; possible D gene TRBD1, 5 bases. V lost 4 bases and J 3 bases, leaving 24 bases between the germline ends. Germline CDR1 and CDR2: LGHNA and YNFKEQ. The CDR3 has 18 residues. The CDR3 nucleotides are TGTGCCAGCAGCCCCACCGGGACGGCAGTACCCGGGGACTATGGCTACACCTTC. Translation gives CASSPTGTAVPGDYGYTF.

This chain links TRBV28 with TRBJ2-3, with 8 bases fitting TRBD2. In germline, CDR1 is MDHEN, CDR2 SYDVKM. The CDR3 is made up of 14 amino acids. V lost 9 bases, J lost 3 bases, and 8 bases stayed unmatched. The CDR3 reads CASSAGLATDTQYF. CDR3 nucleotides: TGTGCCAGTTCTGCAGGACTAGCAACAGATACGCAGTATTTT.

The rearrangement uses TRBV4-1 and TRBJ2-3; tentatively, D is TRBD2 (6 bases). The CDR3 covers 15 residues. The germline gives CDR1 MGHRA, CDR2 YSYEKL. With 4 bases removed from V and 3 bases from J, the gap between germline ends came to 14 bases. The CDR3 DNA reads as TGCGCCAGCAGCCCAAGCCCGGGGGAGACAGATACGCAGTATTTT. Encoded protein: CASSPSPGETDTQYF.

The CDR3 reads CASSKDVGAYEQYF. The CDR3 nucleotides are TGTGCCAGCAGCAAAGACGTTGGTGCCTACGAGCAGTACTTC. This chain joins TRBV21-1 and TRBJ2-7. TRBV21-1 is an annotated pseudogene. The CDR3 totals 14 residues.

The chain couples TRBV6-6 to TRBJ2-4; TRBD1 aligns across 9 bases. This CDR3 has 16 amino acids. The junction had 13 bases not matched to a gene; V was cut back by 6 bases and J by 7 bases. The germline V gene encodes CDR1 MNHNY and CDR2 SVGAGI (reference sequence). The CDR3 nucleotides are TGTGCCAGCAGCCTTTATGATAGACAGGGGGGGAACATTCAGTACTTC. Protein: CASSLYDRQGGNIQYF.

This chain uses TRBV7-3 with TRBJ2-1; TRBD2 agrees at 13 bases. The CDR3 covers 15 residues. Germline loops: CDR1 SGHTA, CDR2 FQGTGA. V was clipped by 5 bases and J by 4 bases; unmatched bases: 2. The CDR3 loop reads CASSLGLAGYNEQFF. The CDR3 coding sequence is TGTGCCAGCAGCCTGGGACTAGCGGGATACAATGAGCAGTTCTTC.

CDR3 sequence (DNA): TGTGCCAGCAGTTTCGGGCCGGGGACAGTAGATGGCTACACCTTC. Its translation is CASSFGPGTVDGYTF. The V gene is TRBV27, the J gene TRBJ1-2; 7 bases line up with TRBD1. V trimming: 3 bases; J trimming: 6 bases; junction bases outside the gene matches: 10. The CDR3 length is 15 residues. Germline CDR1 is MNHEY and CDR2 is SMNVEV (reference sequence).

This chain links TRBV6-1 with TRBJ1-1; D remains unclear. Trimming removed 11 bases at V and 1 base at J, with 8 bases between. CDR3 length: 11 amino acids. Germline V gives CDR1 MNHNS, CDR2 SASEGT. The CDR3 DNA reads TGTGCCTCTCAAAAGAACACTGAAGCTTTCTTT. Protein sequence: CASQKNTEAFF.

The chain combines TRBV7-3 with TRBJ2-7; the match to TRBD1 covers 7 bases. Trimming removed 6 bases from V and 2 bases from J; junction bases left unmatched: 7. Germline values: CDR1 SGHTA, CDR2 FQGTGA. The CDR3 contains 14 residues. The CDR3 DNA is TGTGCCAGCAGTCCGAGACAGGGAGCCTACGAGCAGTACTTC. It translates to CASSPRQGAYEQYF.